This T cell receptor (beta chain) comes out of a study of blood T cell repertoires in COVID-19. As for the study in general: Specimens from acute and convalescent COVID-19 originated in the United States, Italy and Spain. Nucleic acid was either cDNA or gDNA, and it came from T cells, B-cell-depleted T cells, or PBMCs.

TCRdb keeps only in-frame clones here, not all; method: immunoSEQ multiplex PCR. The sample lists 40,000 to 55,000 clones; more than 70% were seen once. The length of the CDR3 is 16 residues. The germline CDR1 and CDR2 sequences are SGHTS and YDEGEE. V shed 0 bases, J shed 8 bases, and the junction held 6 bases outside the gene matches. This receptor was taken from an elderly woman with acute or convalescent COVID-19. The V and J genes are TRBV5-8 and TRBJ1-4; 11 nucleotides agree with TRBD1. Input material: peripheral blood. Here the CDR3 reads CASSLARGTGGEKLFF. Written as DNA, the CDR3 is TGTGCCAGCAGCTTGGCTCGGGGGACAGGGGGGGAAAAACTGTTTTTT.